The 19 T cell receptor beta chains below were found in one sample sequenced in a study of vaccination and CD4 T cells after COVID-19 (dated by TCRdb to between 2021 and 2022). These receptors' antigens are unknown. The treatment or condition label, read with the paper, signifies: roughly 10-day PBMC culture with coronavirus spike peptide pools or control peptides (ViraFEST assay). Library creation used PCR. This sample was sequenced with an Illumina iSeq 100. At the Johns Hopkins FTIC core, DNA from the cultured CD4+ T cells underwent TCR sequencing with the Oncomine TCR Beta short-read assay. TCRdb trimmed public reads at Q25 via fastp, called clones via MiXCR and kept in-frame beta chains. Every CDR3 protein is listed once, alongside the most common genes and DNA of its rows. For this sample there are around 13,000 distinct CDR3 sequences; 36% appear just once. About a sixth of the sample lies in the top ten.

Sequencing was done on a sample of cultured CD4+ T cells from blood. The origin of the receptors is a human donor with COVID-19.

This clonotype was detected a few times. CDR3 coding DNA: TGTGCCAGTAGTATTGAACAGGACTCTGGAAACACCATATATTTT. Residues: CASSIEQDSGNTIYF. The genes are TRBV19 and TRBJ1-3; the D gene is possibly TRBD1 (5 bases). The CDR3 runs to 15 residues. Germline V CDR1 and CDR2: LNHDA, SQIVND (reference sequence). Trimming pared 3 bases from V and 0 bases from J, leaving 9 bases between.

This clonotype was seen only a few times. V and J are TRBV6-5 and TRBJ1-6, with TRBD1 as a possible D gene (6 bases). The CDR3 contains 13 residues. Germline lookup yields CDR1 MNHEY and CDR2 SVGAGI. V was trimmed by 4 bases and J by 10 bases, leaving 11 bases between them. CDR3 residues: CASSWGDKSPLHF. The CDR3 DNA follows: TGTGCCAGCAGTTGGGGGGACAAATCACCCCTCCACTTT.

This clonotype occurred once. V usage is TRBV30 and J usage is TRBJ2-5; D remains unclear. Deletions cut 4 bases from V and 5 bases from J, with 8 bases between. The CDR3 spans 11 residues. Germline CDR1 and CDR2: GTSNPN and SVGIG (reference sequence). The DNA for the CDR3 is TGTGCCTGGAAAGTGGGGGAGACCCAGTACTTC. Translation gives CAWKVGETQYF.

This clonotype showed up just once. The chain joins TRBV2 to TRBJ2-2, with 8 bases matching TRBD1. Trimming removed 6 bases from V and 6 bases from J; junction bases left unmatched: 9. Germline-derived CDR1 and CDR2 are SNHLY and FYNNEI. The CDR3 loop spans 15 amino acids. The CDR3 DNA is TGTGCCAGCAGAGGACAGGGTGAAAGTTCCGGGGAGCTGTTTTTT. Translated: CASRGQGESSGELFF.

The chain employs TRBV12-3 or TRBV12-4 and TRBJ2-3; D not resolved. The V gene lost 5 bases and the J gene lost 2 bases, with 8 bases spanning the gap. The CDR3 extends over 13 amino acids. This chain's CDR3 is CASSRRDTDTQYF. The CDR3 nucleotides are TGTGCCAGCAGTCGAAGGGACACAGATACGCAGTATTTT.

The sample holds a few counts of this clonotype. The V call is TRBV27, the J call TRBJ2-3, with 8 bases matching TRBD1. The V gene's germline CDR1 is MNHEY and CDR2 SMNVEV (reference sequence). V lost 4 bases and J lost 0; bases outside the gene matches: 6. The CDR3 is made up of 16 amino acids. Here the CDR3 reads CASSSRQGRSTDTQYF. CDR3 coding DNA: TGTGCCAGCAGTTCACGACAGGGGCGTAGCACAGATACGCAGTATTTT.

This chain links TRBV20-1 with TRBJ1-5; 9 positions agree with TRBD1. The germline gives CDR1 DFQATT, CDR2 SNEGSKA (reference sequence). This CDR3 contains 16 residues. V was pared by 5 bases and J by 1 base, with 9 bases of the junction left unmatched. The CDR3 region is CSAQDRGSISNQPQHF. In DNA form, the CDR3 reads TGCAGTGCTCAGGACAGGGGTTCTATCAGCAATCAGCCCCAGCATTTT.

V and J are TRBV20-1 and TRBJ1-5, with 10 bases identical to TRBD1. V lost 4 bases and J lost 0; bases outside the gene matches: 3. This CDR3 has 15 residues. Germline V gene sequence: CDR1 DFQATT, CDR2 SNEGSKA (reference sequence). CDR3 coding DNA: TGCAGTGCTAAGACAGGGGGCCATAGCAATCAGCCCCAGCATTTT. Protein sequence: CSAKTGGHSNQPQHF.

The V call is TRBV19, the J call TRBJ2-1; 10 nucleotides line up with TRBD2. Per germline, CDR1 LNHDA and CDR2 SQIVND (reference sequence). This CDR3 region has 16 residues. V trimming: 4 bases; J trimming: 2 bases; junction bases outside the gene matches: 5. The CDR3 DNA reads TGTGCCAGTAGTACGGTAGCGGGGGGAACCTACAATGAGCAGTTCTTC. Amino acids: CASSTVAGGTYNEQFF.

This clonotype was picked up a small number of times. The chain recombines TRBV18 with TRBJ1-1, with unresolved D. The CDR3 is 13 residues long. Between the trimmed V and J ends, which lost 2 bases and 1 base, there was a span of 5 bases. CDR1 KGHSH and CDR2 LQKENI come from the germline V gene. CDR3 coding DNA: TGTGCCAGCTCACCATTGGGGAACACTGAAGCTTTCTTT. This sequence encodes CASSPLGNTEAFF. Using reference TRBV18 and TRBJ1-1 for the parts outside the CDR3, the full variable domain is NAGVMQNPRHLVRRRGQEARLRCSPMKGHSHVYWYRQLPEEGLKFMVYLQKENIIDESGMPKERFSAEFPKEGPSILRIQQVVRGDSAAYFCASSPLGNTEAFFGQGTRLTVV.

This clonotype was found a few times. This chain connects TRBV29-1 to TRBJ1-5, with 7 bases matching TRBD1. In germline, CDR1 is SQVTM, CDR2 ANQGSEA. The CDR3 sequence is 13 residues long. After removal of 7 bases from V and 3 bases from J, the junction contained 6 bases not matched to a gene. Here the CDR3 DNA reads TGCAGCGGTAAGACAGGGCCCAATCAGCCCCAGCATTTT. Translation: CSGKTGPNQPQHF.

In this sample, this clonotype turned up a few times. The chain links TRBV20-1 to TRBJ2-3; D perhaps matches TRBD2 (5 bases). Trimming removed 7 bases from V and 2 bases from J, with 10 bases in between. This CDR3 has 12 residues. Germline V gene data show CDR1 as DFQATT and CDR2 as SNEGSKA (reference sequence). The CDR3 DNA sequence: TGCAGTGACCAGCGGCCCACAGATACGCAGTATTTT. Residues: CSDQRPTDTQYF.

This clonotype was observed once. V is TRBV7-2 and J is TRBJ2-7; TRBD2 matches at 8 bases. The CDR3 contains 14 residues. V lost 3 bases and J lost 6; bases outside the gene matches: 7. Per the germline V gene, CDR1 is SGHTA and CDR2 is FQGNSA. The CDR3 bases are TGTGCCAGCAGCTTTGATCGGGGGGGTTTCGAGCAGTACTTC. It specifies CASSFDRGGFEQYF. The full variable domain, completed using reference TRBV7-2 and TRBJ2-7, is GAGVSQSPSNKVTEKGKDVELRCDPISGHTALYWYRQSLGQGLEFLIYFQGNSAPDKSGLPSDRFSAERTGGSVSTLTIQRTQQEDSAVYLCASSFDRGGFEQYFGPGTRLTVT.

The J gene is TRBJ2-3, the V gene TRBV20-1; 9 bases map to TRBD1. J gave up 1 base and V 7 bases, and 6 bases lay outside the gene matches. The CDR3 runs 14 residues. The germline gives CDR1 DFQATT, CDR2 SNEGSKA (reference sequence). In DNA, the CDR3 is TGCAGTGAGGGCCGGACAGGGGGCACAGATACGCAGTATTTT. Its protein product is CSEGRTGGTDTQYF.

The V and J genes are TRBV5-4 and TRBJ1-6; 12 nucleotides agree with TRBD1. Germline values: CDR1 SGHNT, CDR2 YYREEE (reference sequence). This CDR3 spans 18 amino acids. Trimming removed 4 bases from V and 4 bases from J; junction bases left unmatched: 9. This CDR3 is CASSAAGTGGAYNSPLHF. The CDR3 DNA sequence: TGTGCCAGCAGCGCGGCCGGGACAGGGGGCGCTTATAATTCACCCCTCCACTTT.

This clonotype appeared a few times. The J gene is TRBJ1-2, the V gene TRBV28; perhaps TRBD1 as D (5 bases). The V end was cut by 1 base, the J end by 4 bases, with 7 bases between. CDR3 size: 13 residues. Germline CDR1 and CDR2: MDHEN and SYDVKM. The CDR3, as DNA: TGTGCCAGCAGTTTATATCAGGGCTATGGCTACACCTTC. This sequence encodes CASSLYQGYGYTF.

This CDR3 reads CASSLPVNNSPLHF. The CDR3 nucleotides read TGTGCCAGCAGCTTGCCGGTAAATAATTCACCCCTCCACTTT. The chain recombines TRBV5-4 with TRBJ1-6; the D is unclear. The CDR3 runs to 14 residues. Trimming stripped 1 base from V and 5 bases from J, with 7 bases between. The germline V gene encodes CDR1 SGHNT and CDR2 YYREEE (reference sequence).

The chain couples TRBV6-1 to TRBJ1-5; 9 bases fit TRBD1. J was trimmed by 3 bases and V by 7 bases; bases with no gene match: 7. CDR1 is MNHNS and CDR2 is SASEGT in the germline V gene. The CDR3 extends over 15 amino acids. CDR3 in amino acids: CASNLGQGNNQPQHF. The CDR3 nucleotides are TGTGCCAGCAACTTGGGACAGGGAAACAATCAGCCCCAGCATTTT.

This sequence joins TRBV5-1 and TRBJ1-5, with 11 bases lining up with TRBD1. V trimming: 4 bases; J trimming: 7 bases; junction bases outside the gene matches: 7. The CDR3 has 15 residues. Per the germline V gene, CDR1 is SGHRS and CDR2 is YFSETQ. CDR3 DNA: TGCGCCAGCAGCCCAGGGACAGGGGGGCAGCAGCCCCAGCATTTT. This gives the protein CASSPGTGGQQPQHF.